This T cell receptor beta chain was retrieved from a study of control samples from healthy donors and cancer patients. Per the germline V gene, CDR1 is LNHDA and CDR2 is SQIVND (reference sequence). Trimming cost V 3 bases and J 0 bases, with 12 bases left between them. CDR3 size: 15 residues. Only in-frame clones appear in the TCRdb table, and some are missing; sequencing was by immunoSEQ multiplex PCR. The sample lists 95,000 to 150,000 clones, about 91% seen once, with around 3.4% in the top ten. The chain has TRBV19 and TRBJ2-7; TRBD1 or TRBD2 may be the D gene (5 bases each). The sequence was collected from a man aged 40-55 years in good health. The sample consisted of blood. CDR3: CASSMGRDVSYEQYF. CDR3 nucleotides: TGTGCCAGTAGTATGGGCAGGGACGTCTCCTACGAGCAGTACTTC.